The sequence of this TCR beta chain was determined in a study of cytomegalovirus exposure and HLA in healthy donors. Study-level points and caveats: The authors enumerated some 170 TCR beta chains as linked to cytomegalovirus. A few CMV-associated chains were confirmed in vitro to be specific for CMV antigens. CMV serostatus was the sole immune exposure information available. Excluded: some indistinguishable V segments such as TRBV6-2 and TRBV6-3.

For this clone: Its antigen is not known.

Germline V CDR1 and CDR2: SGHNT, YYREEE (reference sequence). Trimming removed 1 base from V and 1 base from J; junction bases left unmatched: 1. This CDR3 is 14 amino acids long. Primers included in the PCR were 60 Vbeta and 13 Jbeta primers. The repertoire was sequenced with immunoSEQ multiplex PCR; TCRdb's copy has only in-frame clones and lacks some. The sample has fewer than 150,000 clones; 15% are singletons. Sequenced sample: PBMCs. The source is a woman under 30 in good health and CMV-seronegative. The V call is TRBV5-4, the J call TRBJ2-5; TRBD2 matches 7 bases. The CDR3 DNA sequence: TGTGCCAGCAGCTTGAAGCGGGGCCAAGAGACCCAGTACTTC. It yields the protein CASSLKRGQETQYF.